Following are 2 T cell receptor beta chains from one sample sequenced in a study of cytomegalovirus exposure and HLA in healthy donors. This PCR relied on a set of 60 Vbeta primers and 13 Jbeta primers. Repertoires were generated with immunoSEQ multiplex PCR, while TCRdb's copy carries only in-frame clones and drops some. The sample lists roughly 40,000 clones; about four fifths were seen once. Sequencing input: PBMCs. These receptors came from a woman between 35 and 50 years old in good health and CMV-seronegative.

The CDR3 loop reads CASTLDWATEAFF. CDR3 nucleotides: TGTGCCAGCACTCTGGACTGGGCCACTGAAGCTTTCTTT. This chain joins TRBV2 and TRBJ1-1; no firm D call. Per germline, CDR1 SNHLY and CDR2 FYNNEI. Deletions cut 7 bases from V and 4 bases from J, with 13 bases between. CDR3 length: 13 amino acids.

The V call is TRBV5-5, the J call TRBJ1-1, with 9 positions matching TRBD1. CDR1 is SGHKS and CDR2 is YYEKEE in the germline V gene (reference sequence). J gave up 5 bases and V 4 bases, and 15 bases lay outside the gene matches. CDR3 size: 17 residues. CDR3 sequence: CASSPRSGGQGLTEAFF. The CDR3 bases are TGTGCCAGCAGCCCCCGTTCCGGGGGACAGGGATTAACTGAAGCTTTCTTT.